The entry that follows covers one TCR beta chain sequence. Antigen specificity is unknown. Cells stained for CD3, CD4, CD8, CD45RA, CD27 and viability were sorted into four CD45RA/CD27 subsets. An equimolar mix of two oligonucleotides served as the beta constant-region primer for TRBC1 and TRBC2. The ligated cDNA underwent four PCR rounds using SP2 and nested alpha and beta constant-region primers. The cDNA 3' end received a ligated single-stranded oligonucleotide carrying the SP2 primer and a 12-nucleotide UMI. TCRdb re-analysed the UMI-ligation and nested PCR reads in MiXCR, keeping a single row per CDR3 protein. The sample shows roughly 97,000 distinct CDR3 sequences, approximately 15% of them seen only once. This sample stems from a study of naive and memory T cell subsets. Study-wide points: Especially in CD8 cells, naive repertoires contained a few larger clonotypes, possibly CD45RA-re-expressing memory cells. There was no ground truth to check naive and memory subset results. Clonotypes are single alpha or beta chains, not paired receptors.

CDR1 and CDR2 from the germline V gene are DFQATT and SNEGSKA (reference sequence). The CDR3 loop spans 14 amino acids. V lost 1 base and J lost 5, with 12 bases in between. The source is a human donor in good health. This chain uses TRBV20-1 with TRBJ2-1; possibly TRBD1 or TRBD2 for D (5 bases each). Source material: naive CD8+ T cells from blood. The CDR3 DNA sequence: TGCAGTGCTAGAGGGGGGATACGGAACAATGAGCAGTTCTTC. This sequence encodes CSARGGIRNNEQFF.